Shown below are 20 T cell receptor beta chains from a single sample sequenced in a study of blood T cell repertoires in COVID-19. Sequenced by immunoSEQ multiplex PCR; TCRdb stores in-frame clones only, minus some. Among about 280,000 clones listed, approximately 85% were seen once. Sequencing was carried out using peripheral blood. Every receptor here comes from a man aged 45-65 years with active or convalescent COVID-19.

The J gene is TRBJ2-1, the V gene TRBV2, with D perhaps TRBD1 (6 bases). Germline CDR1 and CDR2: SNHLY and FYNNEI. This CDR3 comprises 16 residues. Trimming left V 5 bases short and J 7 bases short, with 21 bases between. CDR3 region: CASSYPLGQSINEQFF. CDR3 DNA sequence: TGTGCCAGCAGTTATCCCCTAGGACAGTCAATAAATGAGCAGTTCTTC. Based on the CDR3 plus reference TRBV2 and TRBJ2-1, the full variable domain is EPEVTQTPSHQVTQMGQEVILRCVPISNHLYFYWYRQILGQKVEFLVSFYNNEISEKSEIFDDQFSVERPDGSNFTLKIRSTKLEDSAMYFCASSYPLGQSINEQFFGPGTRLTVL.

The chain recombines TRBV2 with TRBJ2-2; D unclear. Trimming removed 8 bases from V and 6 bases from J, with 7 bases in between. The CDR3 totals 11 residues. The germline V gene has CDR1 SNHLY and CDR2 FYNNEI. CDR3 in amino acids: CASQESGELFF. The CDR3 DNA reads TGTGCCAGCCAAGAGTCCGGGGAGCTGTTTTTT.

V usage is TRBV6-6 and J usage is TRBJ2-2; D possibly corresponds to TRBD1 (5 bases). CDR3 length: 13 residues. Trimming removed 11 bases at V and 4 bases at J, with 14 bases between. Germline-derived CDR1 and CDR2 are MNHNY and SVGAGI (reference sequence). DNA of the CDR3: TGTGCCGGAGCTGGGGCGACCACCGGGGAGCTGTTTTTT. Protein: CAGAGATTGELFF.

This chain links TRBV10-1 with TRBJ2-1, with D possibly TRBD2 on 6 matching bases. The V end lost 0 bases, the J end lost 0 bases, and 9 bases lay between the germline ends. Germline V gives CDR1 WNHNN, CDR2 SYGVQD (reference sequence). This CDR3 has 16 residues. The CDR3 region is CASSESSGSSYNEQFF. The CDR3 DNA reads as TGCGCCAGCAGTGAGTCGAGCGGGTCCTCCTACAATGAGCAGTTCTTC.

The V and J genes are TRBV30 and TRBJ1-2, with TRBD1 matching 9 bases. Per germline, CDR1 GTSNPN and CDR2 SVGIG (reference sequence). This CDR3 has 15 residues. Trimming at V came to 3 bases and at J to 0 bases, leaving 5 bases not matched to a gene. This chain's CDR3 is CAWRMGTGPNYGYTF. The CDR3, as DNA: TGTGCCTGGAGAATGGGGACAGGGCCTAACTATGGCTACACCTTC.

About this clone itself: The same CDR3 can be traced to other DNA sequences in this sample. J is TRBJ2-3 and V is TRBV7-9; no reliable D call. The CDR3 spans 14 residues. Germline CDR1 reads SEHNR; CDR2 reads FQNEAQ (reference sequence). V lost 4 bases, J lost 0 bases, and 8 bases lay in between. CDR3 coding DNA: TGTGCCAGCAGCTCGGGTACTAGCACAGATACGCAGTATTTT. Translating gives CASSSGTSTDTQYF.

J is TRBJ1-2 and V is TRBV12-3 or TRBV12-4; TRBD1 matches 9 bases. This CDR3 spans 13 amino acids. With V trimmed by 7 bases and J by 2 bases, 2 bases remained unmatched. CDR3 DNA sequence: TGTGCCAGCAAAGGACAGGGGAACTATGGCTACACCTTC. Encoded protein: CASKGQGNYGYTF.

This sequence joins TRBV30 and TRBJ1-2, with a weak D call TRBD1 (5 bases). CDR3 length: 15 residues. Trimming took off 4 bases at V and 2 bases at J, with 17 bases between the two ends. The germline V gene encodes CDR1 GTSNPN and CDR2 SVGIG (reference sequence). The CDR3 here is CAWNVGGEANYGYTF. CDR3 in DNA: TGTGCCTGGAACGTCGGGGGTGAAGCCAACTATGGCTACACCTTC.

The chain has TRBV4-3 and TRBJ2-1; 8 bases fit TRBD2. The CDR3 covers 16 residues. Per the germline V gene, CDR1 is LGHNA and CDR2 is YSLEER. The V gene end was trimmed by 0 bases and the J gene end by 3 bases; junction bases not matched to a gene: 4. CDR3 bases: TGCGCCAGCAGCCAAGAAAGGGCGGGAGGCTACAATGAGCAGTTCTTC. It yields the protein CASSQERAGGYNEQFF.

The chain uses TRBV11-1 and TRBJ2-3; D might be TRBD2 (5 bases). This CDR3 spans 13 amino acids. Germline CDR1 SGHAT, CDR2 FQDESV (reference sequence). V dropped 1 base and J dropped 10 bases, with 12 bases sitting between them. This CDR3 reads CASSLDTSPAQYF. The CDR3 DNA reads TGTGCCAGCAGCTTAGACACTAGTCCAGCGCAGTATTTT.

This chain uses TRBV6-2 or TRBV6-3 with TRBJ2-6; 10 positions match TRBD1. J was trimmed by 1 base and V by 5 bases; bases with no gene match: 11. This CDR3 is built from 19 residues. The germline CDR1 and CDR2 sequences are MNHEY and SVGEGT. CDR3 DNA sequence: TGTGCCAGCAGTACTCCACGGGACAGGGGCATTTCTGGGGCCAACGTCCTGACTTTC. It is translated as CASSTPRDRGISGANVLTF.

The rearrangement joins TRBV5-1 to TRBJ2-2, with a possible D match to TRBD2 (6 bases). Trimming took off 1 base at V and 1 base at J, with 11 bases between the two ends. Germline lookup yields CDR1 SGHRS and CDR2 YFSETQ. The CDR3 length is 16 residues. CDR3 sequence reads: CASSLRASVNTGELFF. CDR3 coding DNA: TGCGCCAGCAGCTTGAGGGCTAGCGTGAACACCGGGGAGCTGTTTTTT.

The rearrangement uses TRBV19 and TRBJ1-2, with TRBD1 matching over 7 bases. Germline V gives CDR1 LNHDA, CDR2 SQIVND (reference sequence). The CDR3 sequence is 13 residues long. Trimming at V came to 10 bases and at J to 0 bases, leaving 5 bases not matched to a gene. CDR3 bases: TGTGCCACCCTAGGGGGCACTAACTATGGCTACACCTTC. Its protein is CATLGGTNYGYTF. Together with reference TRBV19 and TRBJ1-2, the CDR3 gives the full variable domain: DGGITQSPKYLFRKEGQNVTLSCEQNLNHDAMYWYRQDPGQGLRLIYYSQIVNDFQKGDIAEGYSVSREKKESFPLTVTSAQKNPTAFYLCATLGGTNYGYTFGSGTRLTVV.

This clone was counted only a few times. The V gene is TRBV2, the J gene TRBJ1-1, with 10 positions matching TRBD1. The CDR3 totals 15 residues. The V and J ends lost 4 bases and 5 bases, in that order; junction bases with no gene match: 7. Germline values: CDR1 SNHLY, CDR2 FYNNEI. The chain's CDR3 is CASSGGDRGRTEAFF. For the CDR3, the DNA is TGTGCCAGCAGTGGAGGGGACAGGGGTCGGACTGAAGCTTTCTTT.

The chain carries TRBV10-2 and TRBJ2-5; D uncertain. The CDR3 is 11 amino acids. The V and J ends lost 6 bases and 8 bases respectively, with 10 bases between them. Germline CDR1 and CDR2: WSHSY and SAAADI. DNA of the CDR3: TGCGCCAGCAGCCCAAGAGATACCCAGTACTTC. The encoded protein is CASSPRDTQYF.

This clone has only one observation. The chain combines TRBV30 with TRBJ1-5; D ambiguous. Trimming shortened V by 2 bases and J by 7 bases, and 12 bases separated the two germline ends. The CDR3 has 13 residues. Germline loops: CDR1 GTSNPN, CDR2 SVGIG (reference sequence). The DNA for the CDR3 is TGTGCCTGGAGTCCAGATACAGAACAGCCCCAGCATTTT. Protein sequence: CAWSPDTEQPQHF.

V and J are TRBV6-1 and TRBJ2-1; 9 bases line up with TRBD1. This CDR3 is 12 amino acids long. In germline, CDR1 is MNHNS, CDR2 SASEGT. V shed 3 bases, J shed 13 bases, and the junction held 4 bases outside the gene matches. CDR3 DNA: TGTGCCAGCAGTGATCGACAGGGGGGACAGTTCTTC. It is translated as CASSDRQGGQFF.

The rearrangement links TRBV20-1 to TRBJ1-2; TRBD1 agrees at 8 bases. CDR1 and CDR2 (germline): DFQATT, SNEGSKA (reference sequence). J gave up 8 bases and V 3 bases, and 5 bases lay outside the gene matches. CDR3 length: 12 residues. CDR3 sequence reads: CSASQGAGGYTF. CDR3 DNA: TGCAGTGCTAGTCAGGGGGCGGGAGGCTACACCTTC.

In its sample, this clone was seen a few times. CDR3 nucleotides: TGTGCCAGCAGCTTCAGGGGTTTAGAGACCCAGTACTTC. This encodes CASSFRGLETQYF. This chain joins TRBV11-2 and TRBJ2-5; the D gene is possibly TRBD1 (6 bases). This CDR3 comprises 13 residues. The ends were cut back, 3 bases at V and 4 bases at J, with 9 bases in the middle. Germline-derived CDR1 and CDR2 are SGHAT and FQNNGV. Together with reference TRBV11-2 and TRBJ2-5, the CDR3 gives the full variable domain: EAGVAQSPRYKIIEKRQSVAFWCNPISGHATLYWYQQILGQGPKLLIQFQNNGVVDDSQLPKDRFSAERLKGVDSTLKIQPAKLEDSAVYLCASSFRGLETQYFGPGTRLLVL.

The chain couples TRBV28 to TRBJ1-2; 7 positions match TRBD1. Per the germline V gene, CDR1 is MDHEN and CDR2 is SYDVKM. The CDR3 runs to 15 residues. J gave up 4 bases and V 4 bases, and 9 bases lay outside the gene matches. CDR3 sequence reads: CASSSQTGPGYGYTF. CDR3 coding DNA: TGTGCCAGCAGTTCACAGACAGGGCCGGGCTATGGCTACACCTTC.